Here is one T cell receptor (beta chain) with its context. The germline CDR1 and CDR2 sequences are SGHNT and YYREEE (reference sequence). Trimming shortened V by 7 bases and J by 2 bases, and 12 bases separated the two germline ends. The CDR3 covers 13 residues. The data were taken from a study of T cell clones after liver transplantation. Profiling relied on immunoSEQ multiplex PCR, and the TCRdb table lists in-frame clones only, not all of them. This repertoire shows under 150,000 clones, 90% found once; its top ten account for around 0.83%. The specimen comprised CD4+ T cells from blood, sampled 12 months after liver transplant. The TCR comes from a human patient who received a liver transplant. Some of the T cells might come from the graft donor. The rearrangement links TRBV5-4 to TRBJ1-1, with a tentative D call TRBD1 (6 bases). The DNA of the CDR3 is TGTGCCAGCTCCCGGGACACCAACACTGAAGCTTTCTTT. Translated: CASSRDTNTEAFF.